Listed below are T cell receptor beta chains from one sample, sequenced in a study of shared T cell receptors in the human thymus. Here immunoSEQ multiplex PCR was the method, and the copy in TCRdb shows in-frame clones only, minus some. The sample lists approximately 660,000 clones; approximately 88% were seen once. The same data also contributed to another study, on human thymus T cells.

Sequencing used thymocytes. The receptors derive from a boy under three years old with a congenital heart defect. The CDR3 runs from the conserved cysteine through the conserved F or W. D genes are given only for firm matches. A row's size may be missing; if present it is once, few, many or a size class.

11 few . TRBJ2-3 TRBV15 TGTGCCACCAGCACGACTAGTGCGCAGTATTTT CATSTTSAQYF
14 . TRBD1 TRBJ2-7 TRBV2 TGTGCCACCACCTGGGACAGCCCTTCATACGAGCAGTACTTC CATTWDSPSYEQYF
16 . TRBD2 TRBJ2-3 TRBV7-2 TGTGCCAGCTACCGAAGCGGGATCCGAGGCACAGATACGCAGTATTTT CASYRSGIRGTDTQYF
16 few . TRBJ2-1 TRBV19 TGTGCCAGTAGTATCCATCGGGGTGACTCCTACAATGAGCAGTTCTTC CASSIHRGDSYNEQFF
18 . TRBD2 TRBJ2-7 TRBV2 TGTGCCAGCATGGGCTTCGGGGAGAGACTAGCGGGAGTAGGCGAGCAGTACTTC CASMGFGERLAGVGEQYF
15 . TRBD1 TRBJ2-2 TRBV29-1 TGCAGCGTTGAGTTCGACAGGGGAAACACCGGGGAGCTGTTTTTT CSVEFDRGNTGELFF
13 . . TRBJ1-5 TRBV11-2 TGTGCCAGCAGCTTAGGTCTTAGTCAGCCCCAGCATTTT CASSLGLSQPQHF
15 . TRBD1 TRBJ2-1 TRBV6-6 TGTGCCAGCAGTTCCCCAGGGGGAGTCTACAATGAGCAGTTCTTC CASSSPGGVYNEQFF
13 . TRBD2 TRBJ2-1 TRBV4-2 TGTGCCCCCTCGAGAGGGCGGGAGGCTGAGCAGTTCTTC CAPSRGREAEQFF
15 . TRBD2 TRBJ2-1 TRBV4-1 TGCGCCAGCAGCCAATCTCTAGCGGGCTCGAATGAGCAGTTCTTC CASSQSLAGSNEQFF
15 . TRBD2 TRBJ2-7 TRBV30 TGTGCCTGGAGAGCTAGCGGGCCACTAAAGAACGAGCAGTACTTC CAWRASGPLKNEQYF
16 . TRBD2 TRBJ2-7 TRBV4-1 TGCGCCAGCAGCCCAAAGGACGGGCGGGAGGGCTACGAGCAGTACTTC CASSPKDGREGYEQYF
15 . TRBD1 TRBJ1-6 TRBV27 TGTGCCAGCAGCGGTAAGGACAGGGAGGAATCACCCCTCCACTTT CASSGKDREESPLHF
14 . . TRBJ2-7 TRBV7-9 TGTGCCAGCAGCTTAGGGGGGGGGCCCTGCGAGCAGTACTTC CASSLGGGPCEQYF
17 . TRBD2 TRBJ2-1 TRBV9 TGTGCCAGCAGCTTGCGACTAGCGGGAGGGCGGGACAATGAGCAGTTCTTC CASSLRLAGGRDNEQFF
12 . . TRBJ2-7 TRBV7-6 TGTGCCAGCGGAGGGAGGGGGGCCGAGCAGTACTTC CASGGRGAEQYF
13 . . TRBJ1-2 TRBV7-9 TGTGCCAGCAGCTTAGCAGTCAGTCTGGAGCCACTCTTC CASSLAVSLEPLF
16 . . TRBJ2-2 TRBV2 TGTGCCAGCAGCCTTTTGGGTACTACGAACACCGGGGAGCTGTTTTTT CASSLLGTTNTGELFF
16 . TRBD2 TRBJ2-1 TRBV6-5 TGTGCCAGCAGTTACTCACCGGGAGGCACCTACAATGAGCAGTTCTTC CASSYSPGGTYNEQFF
13 . . TRBJ1-5 TRBV5-4 TGTGCCAGCAGCCAAGGAGCCGATCAGCCCCAGCATTTT CASSQGADQPQHF
18 . TRBD2 TRBJ2-5 TRBV5-1 TGCGCCAGCAGCTGGACTGTTTCTAGCGGGAGAGGGGAAGAGACCCAGTACTTC CASSWTVSSGRGEETQYF
15 . TRBD1 TRBJ1-2 TRBV27 TGTGCCAGCAGTTTATCAAGAGGGGGCGGCTATGGCTACACCTTC CASSLSRGGGYGYTF